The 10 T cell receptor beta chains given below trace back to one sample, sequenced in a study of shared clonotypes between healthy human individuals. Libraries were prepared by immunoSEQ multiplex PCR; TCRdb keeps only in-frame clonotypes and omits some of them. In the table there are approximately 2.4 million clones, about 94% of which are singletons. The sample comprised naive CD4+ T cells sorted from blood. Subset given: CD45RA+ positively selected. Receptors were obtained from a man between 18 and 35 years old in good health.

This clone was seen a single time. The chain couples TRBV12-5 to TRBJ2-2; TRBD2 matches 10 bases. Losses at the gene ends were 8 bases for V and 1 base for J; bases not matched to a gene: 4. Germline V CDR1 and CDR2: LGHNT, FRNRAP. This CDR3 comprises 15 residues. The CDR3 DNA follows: TGTGCTAGTTTAGCGGGAGGACGGAACACCGGGGAGCTGTTTTTT. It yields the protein CASLAGGRNTGELFF.

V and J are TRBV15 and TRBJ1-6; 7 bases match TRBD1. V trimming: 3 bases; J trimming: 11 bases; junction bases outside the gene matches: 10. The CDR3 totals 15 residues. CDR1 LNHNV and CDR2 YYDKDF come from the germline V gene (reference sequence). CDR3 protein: CATSRDGQVMTPLHF. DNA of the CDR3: TGTGCCACCAGCAGGGACGGACAGGTCATGACACCCCTCCACTTT.

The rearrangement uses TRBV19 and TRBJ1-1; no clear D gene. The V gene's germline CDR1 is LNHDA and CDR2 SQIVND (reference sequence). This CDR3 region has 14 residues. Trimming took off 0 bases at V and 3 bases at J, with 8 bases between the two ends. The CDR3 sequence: CASSIESGDTEAFF. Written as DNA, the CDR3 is TGTGCCAGTAGTATAGAATCAGGAGACACTGAAGCTTTCTTT.

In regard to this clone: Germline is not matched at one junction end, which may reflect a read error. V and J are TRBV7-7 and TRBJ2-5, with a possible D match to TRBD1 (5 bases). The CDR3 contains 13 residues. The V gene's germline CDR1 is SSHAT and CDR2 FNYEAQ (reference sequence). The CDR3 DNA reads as TGTGCTAGCAGCCCGCTGGGGCTAGAGACCCAGTACTTC. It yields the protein CASSPLGLETQYF.

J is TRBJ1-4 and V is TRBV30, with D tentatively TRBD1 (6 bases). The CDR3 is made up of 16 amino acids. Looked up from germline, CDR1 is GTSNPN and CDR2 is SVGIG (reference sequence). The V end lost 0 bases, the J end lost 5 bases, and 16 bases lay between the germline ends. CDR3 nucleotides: TGTGCCTGGAGTGTGAACAGGGTGAGAGGGAATGAAAAACTGTTTTTT. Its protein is CAWSVNRVRGNEKLFF.

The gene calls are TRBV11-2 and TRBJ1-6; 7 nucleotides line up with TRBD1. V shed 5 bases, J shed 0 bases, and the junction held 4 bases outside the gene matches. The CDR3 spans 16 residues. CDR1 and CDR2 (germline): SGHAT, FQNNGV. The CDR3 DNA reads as TGTGCCAGCAGCCCACGACAGGGCTCCTATAATTCACCCCTCCACTTT. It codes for CASSPRQGSYNSPLHF.

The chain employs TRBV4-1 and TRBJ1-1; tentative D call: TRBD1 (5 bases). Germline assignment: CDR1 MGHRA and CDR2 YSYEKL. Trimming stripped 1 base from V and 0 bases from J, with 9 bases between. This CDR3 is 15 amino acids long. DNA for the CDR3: TGCGCCAGCAGCCAAGCGGTGGGGGTGAACACTGAAGCTTTCTTT. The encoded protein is CASSQAVGVNTEAFF.

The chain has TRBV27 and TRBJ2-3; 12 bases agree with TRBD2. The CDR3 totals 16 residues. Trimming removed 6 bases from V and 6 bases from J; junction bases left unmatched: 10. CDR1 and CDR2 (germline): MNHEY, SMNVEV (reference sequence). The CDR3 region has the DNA TGTGCCAGCAGCTTTATGGGGACTAGCGGGCCGGATACGCAGTATTTT. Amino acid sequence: CASSFMGTSGPDTQYF.

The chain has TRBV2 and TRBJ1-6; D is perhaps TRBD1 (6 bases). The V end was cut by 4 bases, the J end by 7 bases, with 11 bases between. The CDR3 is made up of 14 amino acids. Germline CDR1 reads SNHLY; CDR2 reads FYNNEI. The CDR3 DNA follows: TGTGCCAGCAGTGCGGACAGTCTAAATTCACCCCTCCACTTT. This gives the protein CASSADSLNSPLHF.

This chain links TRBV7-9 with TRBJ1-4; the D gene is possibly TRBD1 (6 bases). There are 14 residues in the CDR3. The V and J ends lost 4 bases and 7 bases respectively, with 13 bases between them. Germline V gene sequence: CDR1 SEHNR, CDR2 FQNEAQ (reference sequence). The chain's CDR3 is CASSYNRVGEKLFF. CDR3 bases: TGTGCCAGCAGCTATAACAGGGTCGGTGAAAAACTGTTTTTT.